This entry lists 11 T cell receptor beta chains sequenced from one sample in a study of blood T cell repertoires in COVID-19. Method: immunoSEQ multiplex PCR; TCRdb's copy keeps in-frame clones and lacks some. The sample holds about 78,000 clones; 80% are singletons and the top ten take less than 6%. Sequences were obtained from peripheral blood. These receptors were collected from a man in his sixties with active or convalescent COVID-19.

The gene calls are TRBV19 and TRBJ2-5; D perhaps matches TRBD1 (6 bases). The V end lost 2 bases, the J end lost 3 bases, and 10 bases lay between the germline ends. The germline CDR1 and CDR2 sequences are LNHDA and SQIVND (reference sequence). CDR3 size: 14 residues. The CDR3 nucleotides are TGTGCCAGTAGTATATTTGGGACAAAAGAGACCCAGTACTTC. Translated, it gives CASSIFGTKETQYF.

The V gene is TRBV10-2, the J gene TRBJ1-1, with 9 bases matching TRBD1. This CDR3 has 17 residues. Germline V CDR1 and CDR2: WSHSY, SAAADI. J was trimmed by 0 bases and V by 3 bases; bases with no gene match: 8. The chain's CDR3 is CASSEPGQGRMNTEAFF. CDR3 bases: TGCGCCAGCAGTGAACCGGGACAGGGAAGGATGAACACTGAAGCTTTCTTT.

This chain connects TRBV11-2 to TRBJ2-3; perhaps TRBD1 as D (5 bases). The V end was cut by 5 bases, the J end by 3 bases, with 18 bases between. From germline, CDR1 is SGHAT and CDR2 FQNNGV. The CDR3 covers 16 residues. CDR3 residues: CASSRRGVGSTDTQYF. The CDR3 DNA sequence: TGTGCCAGCAGCCGAAGGGGCGTTGGATCTACAGATACGCAGTATTTT.

This rearrangement joins TRBV12-5 to TRBJ1-5; 10 bases align to TRBD1. The V gene's germline CDR1 is LGHNT and CDR2 FRNRAP. Germline trimming cut 6 bases from V and 0 bases from J; bases unmatched to any gene: 8. The CDR3 covers 17 residues. In nucleotides, the CDR3 is TGTGCTAGTGGCCGGGACAGGGGAACTCTTAGCAATCAGCCCCAGCATTTT. This codes for CASGRDRGTLSNQPQHF.

This clone has a handful of counts. The chain carries TRBV5-1 and TRBJ2-1, with 8 bases identical to TRBD2. CDR1 and CDR2 from the germline V gene are SGHRS and YFSETQ. The junction had 2 bases not matched to a gene; V was cut back by 2 bases and J by 4 bases. The CDR3 contains 14 residues. The CDR3 bases are TGCGCCAGCAGCTTTGGCGGGGGGTACAATGAGCAGTTCTTC. It yields the protein CASSFGGGYNEQFF.

The gene calls are TRBV2 and TRBJ1-3, with TRBD1 matching 9 bases. Germline trimming cut 6 bases from V and 2 bases from J; bases unmatched to any gene: 2. This CDR3 is built from 14 residues. The germline V gene encodes CDR1 SNHLY and CDR2 FYNNEI. The CDR3 region has the DNA TGTGCCAGCAGAGACAGGGGGGCTGGAAACACCATATATTTT. Protein product: CASRDRGAGNTIYF. The full variable domain, completed using reference TRBV2 and TRBJ1-3, is EPEVTQTPSHQVTQMGQEVILRCVPISNHLYFYWYRQILGQKVEFLVSFYNNEISEKSEIFDDQFSVERPDGSNFTLKIRSTKLEDSAMYFCASRDRGAGNTIYFGEGSWLTVV.

The count of this clone is one. The chain carries TRBV15 and TRBJ1-2; 10 nucleotides line up with TRBD1. V trimming: 5 bases; J trimming: 4 bases; junction bases outside the gene matches: 4. The length of the CDR3 is 14 residues. CDR1 LNHNV and CDR2 YYDKDF come from the germline V gene (reference sequence). CDR3 sequence: CATSRDRGSYGYTF. The CDR3 nucleotides are TGTGCCACCAGCCGGGACAGGGGTTCCTATGGCTACACCTTC.

V is TRBV24-1 and J is TRBJ2-7; unclear D gene. Trimming took 4 bases from V and 9 from J, leaving 18 bases between them. Germline CDR1 KGHDR, CDR2 SFDVKD. The CDR3 spans 14 residues. CDR3 coding DNA: TGTGCCACCAGTGAAGCAGACCTTCTACGAGGGCAGTACTTC. Protein product: CATSEADLLRGQYF.

The chain has TRBV3-1 (or the pseudogene TRBV3-2) and TRBJ1-2; D may be TRBD1 (6 bases). The V and J ends lost 6 bases and 8 bases respectively, with 10 bases between them. The CDR3 consists of 11 residues. Germline CDR1 and CDR2: LGHDT and YNNKEL (reference sequence). CDR3 in DNA: TGTGCCAGCAGGGGGGCAGGAGGCTACACCTTC. The encoded protein is CASRGAGGYTF.

The chain has TRBV7-6 and TRBJ2-7; TRBD1 aligns across 10 bases. The CDR3 contains 13 residues. The V and J ends lost 5 bases and 5 bases, in that order; junction bases with no gene match: 3. Looked up from germline, CDR1 is SGHVS and CDR2 is FNYEAQ. CDR3 DNA sequence: TGTGCCAGCAGCCCTGGGACAGGGGACGAGCAGTACTTC. It is translated as CASSPGTGDEQYF.

CDR3 bases: TGTGCCAGCAGCCAAGGAGCAGATACGCAGTATTTT. Residues: CASSQGADTQYF. V usage is TRBV3-1 (or the pseudogene TRBV3-2) and J usage is TRBJ2-3; D is unclear. Trimming removed 1 base from V and 4 bases from J, with 3 bases in between. The CDR3 runs to 12 residues. CDR1 LGHDT and CDR2 YNNKEL come from the germline V gene (reference sequence).